The present TCR beta chain was sequenced within a study of CD8+ T cells in alopecia areata. Looking at the study overall: Scoring treated patients' severity relied on the percentage of scalp area affected.

Reverse transcription of extracted RNA yielded cDNA, which provided the sequencing template. Libraries were prepared by immunoSEQ multiplex PCR; TCRdb keeps only in-frame clonotypes and omits some of them. This table holds a few hundred thousand clones, around 43% found once. Points from the study as a whole: Lesional scalp, especially alopecia totalis/universalis, showed higher clonality than normal scalp.

Germline CDR1 is LNHNV and CDR2 is YYDKDF (reference sequence). CDR3 size: 16 residues. V lost 1 base, J lost 0 bases, and 0 bases stayed unmatched. On this clone itself: Antigen specificity is unknown.

Treatment given: oral pan-JAK inhibitor, 5-10 mg twice daily. The material sequenced was CD4+ T cells sorted from blood, taken around week 37, from a patient treated with tofacitinib. The chain is built from TRBV15 and TRBJ2-3; TRBD2 matches 11 bases. The TCR originated in a human donor with alopecia areata. CDR3 nucleotides: TGTGCCACCAGCAGAGGGACTAGCGGGAGCACAGATACGCAGTATTTT. Its translation is CATSRGTSGSTDTQYF.